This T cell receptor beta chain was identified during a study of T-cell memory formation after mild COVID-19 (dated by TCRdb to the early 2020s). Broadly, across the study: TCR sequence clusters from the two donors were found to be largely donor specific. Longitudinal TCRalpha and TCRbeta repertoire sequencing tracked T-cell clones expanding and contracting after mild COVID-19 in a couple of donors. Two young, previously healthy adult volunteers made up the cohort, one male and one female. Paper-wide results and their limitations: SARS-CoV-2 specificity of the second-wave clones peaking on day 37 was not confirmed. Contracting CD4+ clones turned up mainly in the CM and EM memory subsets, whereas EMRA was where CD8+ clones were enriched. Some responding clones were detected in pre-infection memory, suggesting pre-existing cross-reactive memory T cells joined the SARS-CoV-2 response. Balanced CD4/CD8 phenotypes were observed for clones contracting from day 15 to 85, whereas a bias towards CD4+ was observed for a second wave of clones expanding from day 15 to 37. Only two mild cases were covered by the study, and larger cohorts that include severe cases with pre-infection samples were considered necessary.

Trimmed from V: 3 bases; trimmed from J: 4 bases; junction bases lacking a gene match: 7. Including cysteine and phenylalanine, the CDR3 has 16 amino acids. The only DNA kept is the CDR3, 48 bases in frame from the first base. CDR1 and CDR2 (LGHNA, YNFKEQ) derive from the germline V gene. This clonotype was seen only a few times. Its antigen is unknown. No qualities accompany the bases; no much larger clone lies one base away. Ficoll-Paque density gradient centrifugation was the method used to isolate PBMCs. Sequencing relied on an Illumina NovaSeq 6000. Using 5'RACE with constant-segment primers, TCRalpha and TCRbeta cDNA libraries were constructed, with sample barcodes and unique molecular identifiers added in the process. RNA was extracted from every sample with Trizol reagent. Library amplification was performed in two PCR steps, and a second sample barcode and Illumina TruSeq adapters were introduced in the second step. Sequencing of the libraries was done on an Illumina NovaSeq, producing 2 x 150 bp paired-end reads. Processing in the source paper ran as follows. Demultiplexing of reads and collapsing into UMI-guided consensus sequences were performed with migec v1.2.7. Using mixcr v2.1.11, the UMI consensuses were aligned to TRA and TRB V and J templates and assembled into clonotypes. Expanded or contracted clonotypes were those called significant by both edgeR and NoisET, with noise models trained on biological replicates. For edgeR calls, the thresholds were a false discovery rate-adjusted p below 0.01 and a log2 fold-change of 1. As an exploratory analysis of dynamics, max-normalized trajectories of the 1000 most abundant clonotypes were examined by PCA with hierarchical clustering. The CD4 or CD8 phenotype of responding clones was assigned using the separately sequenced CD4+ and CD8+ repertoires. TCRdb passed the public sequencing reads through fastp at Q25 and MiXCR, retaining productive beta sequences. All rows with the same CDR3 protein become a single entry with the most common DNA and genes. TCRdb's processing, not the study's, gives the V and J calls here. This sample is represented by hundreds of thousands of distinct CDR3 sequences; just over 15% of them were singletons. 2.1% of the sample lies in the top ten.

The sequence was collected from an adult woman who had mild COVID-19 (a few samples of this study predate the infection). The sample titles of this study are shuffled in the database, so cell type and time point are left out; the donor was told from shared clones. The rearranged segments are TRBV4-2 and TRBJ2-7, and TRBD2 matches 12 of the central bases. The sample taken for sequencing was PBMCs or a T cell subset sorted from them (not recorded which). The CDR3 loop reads CASSQGLAGGTYEQYF. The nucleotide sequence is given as TGTGCCAGCAGCCAGGGGCTAGCGGGAGGGACGTACGAGCAGTACTTC.